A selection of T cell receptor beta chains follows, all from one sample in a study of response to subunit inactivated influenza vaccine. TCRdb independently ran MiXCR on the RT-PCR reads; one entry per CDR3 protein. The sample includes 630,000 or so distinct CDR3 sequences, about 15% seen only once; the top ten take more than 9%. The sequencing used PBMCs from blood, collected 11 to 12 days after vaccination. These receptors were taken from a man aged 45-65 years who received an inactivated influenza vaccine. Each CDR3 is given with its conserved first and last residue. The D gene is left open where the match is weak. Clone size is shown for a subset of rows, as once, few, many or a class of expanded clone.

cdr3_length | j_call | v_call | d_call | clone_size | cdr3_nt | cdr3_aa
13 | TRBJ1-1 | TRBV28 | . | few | TGTGCCAGCAGCAGGAGGGGGTACACTGAAGCTTTCTTT | CASSRRGYTEAFF
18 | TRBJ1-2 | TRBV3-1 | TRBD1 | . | TGTGCCAGCAGCCAATATTCCGGGACAGGGGGCTCTTTAAATGGCTACACCTTC | CASSQYSGTGGSLNGYTF
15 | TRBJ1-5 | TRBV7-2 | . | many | TGTGCCAGCAGCCCCCAAGGACGGGGGAGCCAGCCCCAGCATTTT | CASSPQGRGSQPQHF
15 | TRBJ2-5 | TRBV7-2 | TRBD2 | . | TGTGCCAGCAGTTCACTAGCGGGCCTCCAAGTGACCCAGTACTTC | CASSSLAGLQVTQYF
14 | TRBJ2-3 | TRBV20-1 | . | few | TGCAGTGCTATGGGGGCCAGGGGTCCAGATACGCAGTATTTT | CSAMGARGPDTQYF
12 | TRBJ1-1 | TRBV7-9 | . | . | TGTGCCAGCAGCCCCCACCGGGCTGAAGCTTTCTTT | CASSPHRAEAFF
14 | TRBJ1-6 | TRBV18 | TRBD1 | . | TGTGCCAGCTCACTCACCGGGACAGCTTCACCCCTCCACTTT | CASSLTGTASPLHF
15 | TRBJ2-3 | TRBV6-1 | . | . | TGTGCCAGCAGTGAAAACCCATACACCTCAGATACGCAGTATTTT | CASSENPYTSDTQYF
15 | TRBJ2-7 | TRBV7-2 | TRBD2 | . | TGTGCCAGCAGCTTATGGTCTAGCGGGACCTACGAGCAGTACTTC | CASSLWSSGTYEQYF
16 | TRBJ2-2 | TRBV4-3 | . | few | TGCGCCAGCAGCCAAGATCAACTAGGAGGAGGCGGGGAGCTGTTTTTT | CASSQDQLGGGGELFF
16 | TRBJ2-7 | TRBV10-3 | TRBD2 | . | TGTGCCATCAGTGGAACTAGCGGGAGGCCGTTGAACGAGCAGTACTTC | CAISGTSGRPLNEQYF
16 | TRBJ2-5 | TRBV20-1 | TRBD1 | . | TGCAGTGCCCCAGCAGCCGGCCAGGGGGCCGGAGAGACCCAGTACTTC | CSAPAAGQGAGETQYF
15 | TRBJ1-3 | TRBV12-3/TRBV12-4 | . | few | TGTGCCAGCAGTTCCATGGGTGTTTCTGGAAACACCATATATTTT | CASSSMGVSGNTIYF
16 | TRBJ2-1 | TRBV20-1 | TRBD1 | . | TGCAGTGCTAAGCCTCGGACAGGCAATTCCTACAATGAGCAGTTCTTC | CSAKPRTGNSYNEQFF
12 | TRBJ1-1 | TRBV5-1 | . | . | TGCGCCAGCGGTACAGGGAACACTGAAGCTTTCTTT | CASGTGNTEAFF
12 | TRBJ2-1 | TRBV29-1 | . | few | TGCAGCGTTGAGTTTGGGGGGATGGAGCAGTTCTTC | CSVEFGGMEQFF
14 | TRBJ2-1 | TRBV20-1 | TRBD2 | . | TGCAGTGCTAAGTTCCAGCGGGGGGCTCAGGAGCAGTTCTTC | CSAKFQRGAQEQFF
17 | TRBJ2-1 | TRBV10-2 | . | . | TGCGCCAGCAGTGAGTCCACATGGCGGGGCTCCCACAATGAGCAGTTCTTC | CASSESTWRGSHNEQFF
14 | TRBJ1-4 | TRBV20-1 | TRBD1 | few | TGCAGTGCTAGAGACGACAGGGTTAACGAAAAACTGTTTTTT | CSARDDRVNEKLFF
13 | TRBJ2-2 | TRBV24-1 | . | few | TGTGCCACGGGCCCAGCGAACACCGGGGAGCTGTTTTTT | CATGPANTGELFF
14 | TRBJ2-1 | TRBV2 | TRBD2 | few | TGTGCCAGCAGTGAACTACTAGCGGGAGGTGAGCAGTTCTTC | CASSELLAGGEQFF
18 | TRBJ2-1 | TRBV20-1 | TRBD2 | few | TGCAGTGCTAGAGATTTCAGGAAGGGGACTAGCGGGGACAATGAGCAGTTCTTC | CSARDFRKGTSGDNEQFF
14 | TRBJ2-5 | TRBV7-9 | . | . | TGTGCCAGCAGCTTCAAAGCCAGGGGAGAGACCCAGTACTTC | CASSFKARGETQYF
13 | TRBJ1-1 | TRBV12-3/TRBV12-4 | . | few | TGTGCCAGCAGATTGGACGGTCCCACTGAAGCTTTCTTT | CASRLDGPTEAFF
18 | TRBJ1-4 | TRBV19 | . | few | TGTGCCAGTAGTATATGGGGACTGAACAGCGGGGAAAATGAAAAACTGTTTTTT | CASSIWGLNSGENEKLFF
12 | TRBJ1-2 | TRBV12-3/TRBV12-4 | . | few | TGTGCCAGCAGTTTAGCGGGCATAAGCTACACCTTC | CASSLAGISYTF
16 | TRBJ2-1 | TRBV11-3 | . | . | TGTGCCAGCAGCTTAGATATTGGGTCGAGTTACAATGAGCAGTTCTTC | CASSLDIGSSYNEQFF
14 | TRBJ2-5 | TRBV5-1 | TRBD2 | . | TGCGCCAGCAGGAGCGGGGGGGCGAGTGAGACCCAGTACTTC | CASRSGGASETQYF
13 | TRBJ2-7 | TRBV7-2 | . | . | TGTGCCAGCAGCTCCAGGGTATTGTACGAGCAGTACTTC | CASSSRVLYEQYF
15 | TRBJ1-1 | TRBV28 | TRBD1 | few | TGTGCCAGCACCACACAGGGGAGAGGGAACACTGAAGCTTTCTTT | CASTTQGRGNTEAFF
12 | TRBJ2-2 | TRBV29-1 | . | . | TGCAGCGTAACAGGGTTGACCGGGGAGCTGTTTTTT | CSVTGLTGELFF
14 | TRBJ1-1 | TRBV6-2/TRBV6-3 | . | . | TGTGCCAGCAGTTATAGCGGCCCTGGGGCTGAAGCTTTCTTT | CASSYSGPGAEAFF
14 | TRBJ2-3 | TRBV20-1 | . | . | TGCAGTGCTAGAGATCTGGTGGTCACAGATACGCAGTATTTT | CSARDLVVTDTQYF
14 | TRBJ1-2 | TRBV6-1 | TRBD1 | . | TGTGCCAGCAGCACAGGGGGGCTGGACTATGGCTACACCTTC | CASSTGGLDYGYTF
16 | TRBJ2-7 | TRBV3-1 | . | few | TGTGCCAGCAGCCAAGAGGGCAGTCGTAGGGGCTACGAGCAGTACTTC | CASSQEGSRRGYEQYF
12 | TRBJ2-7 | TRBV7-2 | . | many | TGTGCCAGCAGCCCTCAAGAAGGACTTCAGTACTTC | CASSPQEGLQYF
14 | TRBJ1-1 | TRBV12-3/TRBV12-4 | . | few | TGTGCCAGCAGTTTAGGGGGGGTTCCCTCTGAAGCTTTCTTT | CASSLGGVPSEAFF
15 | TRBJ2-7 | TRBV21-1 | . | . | TGTGCCAGCAGCTCCCGACTAGCCAGCTCCTACGAGCAGTACTTC | CASSSRLASSYEQYF
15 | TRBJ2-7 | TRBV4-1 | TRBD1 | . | TGCGCCAGCAGCCAAGGTAGGGGACAGATCTACGAGCAGTACTTC | CASSQGRGQIYEQYF
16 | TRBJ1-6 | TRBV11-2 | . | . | TGTGCCAGCAGCTTAGTCTGGGGACGGAAGAATTCACCCCTCCACTTT | CASSLVWGRKNSPLHF
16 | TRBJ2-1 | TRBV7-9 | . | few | TGTGCCAGCAGCCCGAGGGTAGCGGAGGCATACAATGAGCAGTTCTTC | CASSPRVAEAYNEQFF
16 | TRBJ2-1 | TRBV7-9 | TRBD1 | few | TGTGCCAGCAGTTCCCTACAGGGGGCGGCTAACAATGAGCAGTTCTTC | CASSSLQGAANNEQFF
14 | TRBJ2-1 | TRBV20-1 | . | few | TGCAGTGCTAGAGCCGGGGAGCCGTACAATGAGCAGTTCTTC | CSARAGEPYNEQFF
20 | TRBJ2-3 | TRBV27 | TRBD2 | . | TGTGCCAGCAGTTTATCGATCTTCGGGACTAGCGGGAGAGGAGCAGATACGCAGTATTTT | CASSLSIFGTSGRGADTQYF
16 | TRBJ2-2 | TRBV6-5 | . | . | TGTGCCAGCAGTTTCTACGACGGTACGAACACCGGGGAGCTGTTTTTT | CASSFYDGTNTGELFF
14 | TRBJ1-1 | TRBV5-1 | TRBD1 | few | TGCGCCAGCGGGGACAGGGGGCCCCCGGCTGAAGCTTTCTTT | CASGDRGPPAEAFF
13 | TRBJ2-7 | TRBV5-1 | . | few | TGCGCCAGCAGCTTGATGGCAGACTTCGAGCAGTACTTC | CASSLMADFEQYF
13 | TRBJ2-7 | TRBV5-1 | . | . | TGCGCCAGCTCGGAGGACAACACCTACGAGCAGTACTTC | CASSEDNTYEQYF
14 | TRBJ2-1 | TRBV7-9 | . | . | TGTGCCAGCAGCTCCCAATCCCAAACTTTAGCCCCCTTCTTC | CASSSQSQTLAPFF
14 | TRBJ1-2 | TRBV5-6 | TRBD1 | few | TGTGCCAGCAGCTCACTGACAGGGTTTTATGGCTACACCTTC | CASSSLTGFYGYTF
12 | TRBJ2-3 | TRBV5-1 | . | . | TGCGCCAGCAGCATACCCCGAGATACGCAGTATTTT | CASSIPRDTQYF
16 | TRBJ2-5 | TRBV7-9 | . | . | TGTGCCAGCAGCTTTCTGACAGGGAGGGGCCGAGAGACCCAGTACTTC | CASSFLTGRGRETQYF
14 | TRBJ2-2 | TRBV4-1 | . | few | TGCGCCAGCAGCCAAGTCTTAGTAGCCGGGGAGCTGTTTTTT | CASSQVLVAGELFF
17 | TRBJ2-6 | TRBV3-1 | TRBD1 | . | TGTGCCAGCAGCTTTCGACAGGGGTATACCGGGGCCAACGTCCTGACTTTC | CASSFRQGYTGANVLTF
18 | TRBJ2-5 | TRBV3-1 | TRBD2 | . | TGTGCCAGCAGCCAAGGGACTAGCGGGGGGAGGGACCAAGAGACCCAGTACTTC | CASSQGTSGGRDQETQYF
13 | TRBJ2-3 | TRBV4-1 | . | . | TGCGCCAGCAGCCCACTCCTCACAGATACGCAGTATTTT | CASSPLLTDTQYF
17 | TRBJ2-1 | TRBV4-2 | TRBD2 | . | TGTGCCAGCAGCCAGGAAACCGGGACTAGCGGGGGGTTGAGGCAGTTCTTC | CASSQETGTSGGLRQFF
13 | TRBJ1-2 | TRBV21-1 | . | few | TGTGCCAGCAGCCCTCAATGGTACTATGGCTACACCTTC | CASSPQWYYGYTF
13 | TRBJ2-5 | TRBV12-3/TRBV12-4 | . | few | TGTGCCAGCAGTTCCCCTTACCAAGAGACCCAGTACTTC | CASSSPYQETQYF